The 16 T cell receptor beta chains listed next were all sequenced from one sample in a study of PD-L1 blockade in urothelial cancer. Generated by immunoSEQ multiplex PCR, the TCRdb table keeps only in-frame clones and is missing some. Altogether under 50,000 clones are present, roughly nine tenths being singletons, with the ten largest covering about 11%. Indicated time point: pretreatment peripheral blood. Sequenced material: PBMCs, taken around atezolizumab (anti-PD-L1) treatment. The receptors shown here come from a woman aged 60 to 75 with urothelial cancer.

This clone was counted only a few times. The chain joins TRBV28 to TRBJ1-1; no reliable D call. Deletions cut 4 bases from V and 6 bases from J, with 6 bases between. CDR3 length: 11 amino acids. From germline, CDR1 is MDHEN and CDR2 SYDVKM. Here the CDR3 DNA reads TGTGCCAGCAGTTCAACAGCTGAAGCTTTCTTT. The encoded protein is CASSSTAEAFF. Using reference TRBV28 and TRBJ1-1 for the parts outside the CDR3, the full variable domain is DVKVTQSSRYLVKRTGEKVFLECVQDMDHENMFWYRQDPGLGLRLIYFSYDVKMKEKGDIPEGYSVSREKKERFSLILESASTNQTSMYLCASSSTAEAFFGQGTRLTVV.

The CDR3 loop reads CASSWGSGQGYEQYF. The CDR3 DNA is TGTGCCAGCAGTTGGGGGAGTGGACAGGGCTACGAGCAGTACTTC. The chain employs TRBV27 and TRBJ2-7; 8 nucleotides line up with TRBD1. J lost 3 bases, V lost 4 bases, and 8 bases had no gene match. The CDR3 totals 15 residues. Germline V gives CDR1 MNHEY, CDR2 SMNVEV (reference sequence).

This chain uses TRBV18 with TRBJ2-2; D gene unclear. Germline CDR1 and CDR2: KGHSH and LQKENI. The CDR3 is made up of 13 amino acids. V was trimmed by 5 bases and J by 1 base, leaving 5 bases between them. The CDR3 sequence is CASSSLNTGELFF. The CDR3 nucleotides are TGTGCCAGCTCATCATTGAACACCGGGGAGCTGTTTTTT.

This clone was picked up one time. The CDR3 spells CASSPPGRGTSSPGGYTF. CDR3 sequence (DNA): TGTGCCAGCTCACCACCGGGGAGGGGCACGTCCTCGCCAGGGGGCTACACCTTC. J is TRBJ1-2 and V is TRBV18; D might be TRBD1 (5 bases). The CDR3 sequence is 18 residues long. CDR1 is KGHSH, CDR2 LQKENI, per germline. The V and J ends lost 0 bases and 8 bases respectively, with 25 bases between them.

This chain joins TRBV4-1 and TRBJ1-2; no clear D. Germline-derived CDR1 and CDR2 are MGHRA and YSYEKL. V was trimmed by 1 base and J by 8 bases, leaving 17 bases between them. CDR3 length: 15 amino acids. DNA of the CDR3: TGCGCCAGCAGCCAAGTGGGCAGGAGGTTAGGCGGCTACACCTTC. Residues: CASSQVGRRLGGYTF.

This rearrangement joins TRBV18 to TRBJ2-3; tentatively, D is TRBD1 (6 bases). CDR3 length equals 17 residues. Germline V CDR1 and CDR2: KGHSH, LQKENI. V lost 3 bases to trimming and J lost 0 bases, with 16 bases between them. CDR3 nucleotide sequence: TGTGCCAGCTCACCTATAGGGGGTACCGTAAGCACAGATACGCAGTATTTT. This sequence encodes CASSPIGGTVSTDTQYF.

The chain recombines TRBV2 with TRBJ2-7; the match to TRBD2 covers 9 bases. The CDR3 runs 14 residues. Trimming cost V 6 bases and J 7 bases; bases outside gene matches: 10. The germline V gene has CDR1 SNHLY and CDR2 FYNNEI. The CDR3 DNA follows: TGTGCCAGCAGGGGGCGGGAGGGCCTCAAAGAGCAGTACTTC. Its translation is CASRGREGLKEQYF.

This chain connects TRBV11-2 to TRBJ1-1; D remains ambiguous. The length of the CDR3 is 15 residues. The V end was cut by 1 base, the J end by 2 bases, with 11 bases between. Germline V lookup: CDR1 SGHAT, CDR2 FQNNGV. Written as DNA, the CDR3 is TGTGCCAGCAGCTTAGGGACGGGGATAAACACTGAAGCTTTCTTT. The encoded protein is CASSLGTGINTEAFF. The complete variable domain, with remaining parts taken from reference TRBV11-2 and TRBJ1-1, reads EAGVAQSPRYKIIEKRQSVAFWCNPISGHATLYWYQQILGQGPKLLIQFQNNGVVDDSQLPKDRFSAERLKGVDSTLKIQPAKLEDSAVYLCASSLGTGINTEAFFGQGTRLTVV.

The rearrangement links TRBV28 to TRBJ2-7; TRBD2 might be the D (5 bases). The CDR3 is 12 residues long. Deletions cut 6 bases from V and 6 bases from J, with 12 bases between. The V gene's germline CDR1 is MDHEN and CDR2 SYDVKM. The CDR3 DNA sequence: TGTGCCAGCAGCTGGGGAGTCTTCGAGCAGTACTTC. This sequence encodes CASSWGVFEQYF.

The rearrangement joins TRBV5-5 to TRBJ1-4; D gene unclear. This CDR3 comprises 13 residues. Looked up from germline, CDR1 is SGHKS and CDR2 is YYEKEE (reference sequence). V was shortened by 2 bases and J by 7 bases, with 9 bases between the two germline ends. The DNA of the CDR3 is TGTGCCAGCAGCTTCGTTTTTTTTGAAAAACTGTTTTTT. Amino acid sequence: CASSFVFFEKLFF.

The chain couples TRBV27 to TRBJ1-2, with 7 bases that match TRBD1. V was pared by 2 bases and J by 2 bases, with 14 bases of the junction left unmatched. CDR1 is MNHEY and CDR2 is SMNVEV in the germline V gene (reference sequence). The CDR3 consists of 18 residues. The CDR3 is CASSLNPLQTGPNYGYTF. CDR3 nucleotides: TGTGCCAGCAGTTTAAACCCCCTTCAGACAGGGCCGAACTATGGCTACACCTTC.

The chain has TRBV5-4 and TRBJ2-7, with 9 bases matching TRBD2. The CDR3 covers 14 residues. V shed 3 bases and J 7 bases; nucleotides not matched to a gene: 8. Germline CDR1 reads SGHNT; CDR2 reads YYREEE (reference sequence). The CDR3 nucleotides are TGTGCCAGCAGCTCCCAGCGGGAGGCGAGGGAGCAGTACTTC. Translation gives CASSSQREAREQYF.

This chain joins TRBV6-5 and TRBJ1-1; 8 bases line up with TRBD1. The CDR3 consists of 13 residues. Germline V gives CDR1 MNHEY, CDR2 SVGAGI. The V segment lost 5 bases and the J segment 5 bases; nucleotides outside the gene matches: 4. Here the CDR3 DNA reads TGTGCCAGCAGTCAAGACAGGGGAACTGAAGCTTTCTTT. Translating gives CASSQDRGTEAFF.

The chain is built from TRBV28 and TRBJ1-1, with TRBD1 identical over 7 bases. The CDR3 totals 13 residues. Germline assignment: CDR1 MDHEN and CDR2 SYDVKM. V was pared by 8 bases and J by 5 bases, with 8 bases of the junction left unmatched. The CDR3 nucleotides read TGTGCCAGCGGTACAGGGGAGTGGACTGAAGCTTTCTTT. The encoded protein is CASGTGEWTEAFF. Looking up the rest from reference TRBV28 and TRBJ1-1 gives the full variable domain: DVKVTQSSRYLVKRTGEKVFLECVQDMDHENMFWYRQDPGLGLRLIYFSYDVKMKEKGDIPEGYSVSREKKERFSLILESASTNQTSMYLCASGTGEWTEAFFGQGTRLTVV.

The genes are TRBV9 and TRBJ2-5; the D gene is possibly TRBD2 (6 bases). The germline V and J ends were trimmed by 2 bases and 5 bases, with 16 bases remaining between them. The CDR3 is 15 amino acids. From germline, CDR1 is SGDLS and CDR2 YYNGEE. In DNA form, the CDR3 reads TGTGCCAGCAGCGTCGCCTTGGGACTTATCGAGACCCAGTACTTC. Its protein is CASSVALGLIETQYF.

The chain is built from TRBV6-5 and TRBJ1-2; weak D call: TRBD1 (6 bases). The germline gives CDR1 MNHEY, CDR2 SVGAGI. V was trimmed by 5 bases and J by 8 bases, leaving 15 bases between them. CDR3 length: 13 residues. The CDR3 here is CASSPPTGKGYTF. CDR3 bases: TGTGCCAGCAGTCCCCCCACAGGGAAGGGCTACACCTTC.